This T cell receptor (beta chain) was captured by sequencing in a study of technical replicates of blood from several donors. Assay: immunoSEQ multiplex PCR; the TCRdb copy retains only in-frame clones and omits some. Here the sample spans 85,000 to 95,000 clones, approximately 95% being singletons. The germline CDR1 and CDR2 sequences are MNHEY and SMNVEV (reference sequence). V lost 4 bases, J lost 0 bases, and 6 bases lay in between. This CDR3 region has 14 residues. The sample was T cells isolated from PBMCs. The source is a human donor in good health. This rearrangement joins TRBV27 to TRBJ1-4; D is unclear. The CDR3, as DNA: TGTGCCAGCAGTTGGAGCTCAACTAATGAAAAACTGTTTTTT. Residues: CASSWSSTNEKLFF.